This entry concerns a single TCR beta chain. Its specificity is not known. The CDR3 length is 17 residues. CDR1 and CDR2 (germline): MDHEN, SYDVKM. The ends lost 5 bases at V and 6 bases at J; junction bases unmatched: 11. This entry is derived from a study of glioma-infiltrating T cells. Turning to the study itself: Low-grade gliomas were grade II; glioblastomas were grade IV at initial diagnosis. Target coverage was roughly 4.5- to 11-fold for 850,000 to 1,000,000 blood T cells.

Whole-study findings and limits: Non-neoplastic patients had below-expected tissue-blood divergence, while all gliomas exceeded expectation. Patients with low tissue-blood divergence carried a signature set of shared blood CDR3 motifs.

Amplification of TCR alpha and beta CDR3 regions from RNA used iRepertoire nested multiplex PCR. Using its own MiXCR run on the multiplex PCR reads, TCRdb lists one record per CDR3 protein. This sample has more than 300,000 distinct CDR3 sequences, with around 38% found just once. This sequence joins TRBV28 and TRBJ2-3; 13 positions agree with TRBD2. Sequencing was done on a sample of glioma tissue, nonneoplastic brain tissue, or PBMCs (not recorded which). This receptor was taken from a human donor with low-grade glioma or glioblastoma, undergoing nonglioma brain surgery, or in good health (not recorded which). The CDR3 loop is CASSEFRTSGSLDTQYF. Written as DNA, the CDR3 is TGTGCCAGCAGTGAATTCCGGACTAGCGGGAGCCTTGATACGCAGTATTTT.